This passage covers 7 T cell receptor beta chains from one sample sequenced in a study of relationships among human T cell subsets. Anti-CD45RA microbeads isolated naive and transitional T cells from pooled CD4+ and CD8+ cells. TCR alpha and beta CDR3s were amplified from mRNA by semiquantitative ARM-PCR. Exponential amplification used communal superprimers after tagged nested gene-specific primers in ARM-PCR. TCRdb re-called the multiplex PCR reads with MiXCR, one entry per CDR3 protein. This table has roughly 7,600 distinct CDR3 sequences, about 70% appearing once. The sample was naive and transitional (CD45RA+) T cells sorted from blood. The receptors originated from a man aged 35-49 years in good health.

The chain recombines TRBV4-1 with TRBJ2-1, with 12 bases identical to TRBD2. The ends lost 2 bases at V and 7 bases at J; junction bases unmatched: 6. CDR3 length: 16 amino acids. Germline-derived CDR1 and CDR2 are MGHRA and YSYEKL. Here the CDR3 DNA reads TGCGCCAGCAGCCAAATGACTAGCGGGAGCGGGAATGAGCAGTTCTTC. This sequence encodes CASSQMTSGSGNEQFF.

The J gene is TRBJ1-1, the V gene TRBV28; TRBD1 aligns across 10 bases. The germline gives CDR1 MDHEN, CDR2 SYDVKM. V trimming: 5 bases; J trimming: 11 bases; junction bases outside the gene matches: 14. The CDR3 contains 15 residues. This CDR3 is CASSPRGGDRGRAFF. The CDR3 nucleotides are TGTGCCAGCAGTCCCCGAGGGGGCGACAGGGGGCGGGCTTTCTTT.

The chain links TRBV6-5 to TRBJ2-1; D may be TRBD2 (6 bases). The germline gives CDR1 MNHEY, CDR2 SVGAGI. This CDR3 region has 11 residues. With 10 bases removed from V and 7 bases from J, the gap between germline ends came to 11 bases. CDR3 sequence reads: CATRAGNEQFF. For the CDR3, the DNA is TGTGCCACCAGGGCGGGGAATGAGCAGTTCTTC.

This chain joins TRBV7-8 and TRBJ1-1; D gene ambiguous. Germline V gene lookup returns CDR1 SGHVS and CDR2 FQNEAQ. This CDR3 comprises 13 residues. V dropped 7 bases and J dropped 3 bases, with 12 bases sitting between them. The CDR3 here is CASKREEDTEAFF. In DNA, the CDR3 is TGTGCCAGCAAGAGGGAGGAAGACACTGAAGCTTTCTTT.

The CDR3 region has the DNA TGTGCCAGCAGCTTAGCCGCCAGGGAGGAGACCCAGTACTTC. Translated: CASSLAAREETQYF. The chain recombines TRBV13 with TRBJ2-5; D tentatively reads TRBD1 or TRBD2 (5 bases each). This CDR3 region has 14 residues. The V end lost 1 base, the J end lost 5 bases, and 11 bases lay between the germline ends. Germline V gene data show CDR1 as PRHDT and CDR2 as FYEKMQ (reference sequence).

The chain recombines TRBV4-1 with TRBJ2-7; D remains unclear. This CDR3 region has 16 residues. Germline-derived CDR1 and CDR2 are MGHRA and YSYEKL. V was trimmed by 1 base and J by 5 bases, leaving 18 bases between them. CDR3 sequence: CASSQVRPGTSNEQYF. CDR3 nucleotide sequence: TGCGCCAGCAGCCAAGTCCGTCCGGGTACAAGTAACGAGCAGTACTTC.

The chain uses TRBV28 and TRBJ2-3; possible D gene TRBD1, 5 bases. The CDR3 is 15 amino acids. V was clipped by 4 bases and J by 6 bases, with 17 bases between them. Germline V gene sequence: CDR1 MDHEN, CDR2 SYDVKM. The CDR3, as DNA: TGTGCCAGCAGTTCAGGTGGGGCGCGAAGGGATACGCAGTATTTT. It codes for CASSSGGARRDTQYF.